This paragraph covers one T cell receptor (beta chain) sequence. The sample originates from a study of blood T cell repertoires in COVID-19. Study summary: T cells, B-cell-depleted T cells, or PBMCs provided the cDNA or gDNA that served as material.

Germline assignment: CDR1 SGHVS and CDR2 FQNEAQ. The CDR3 spans 17 residues. Trimming at V came to 5 bases and at J to 9 bases, leaving 10 bases not matched to a gene. Measured with immunoSEQ multiplex PCR; TCRdb has only the in-frame clones, and not every one. Of about 140,000 clones in the sample, around 84% were seen once. The chain links TRBV7-8 to TRBJ2-1, with TRBD2 matching over 16 bases. Sequencing was carried out using peripheral blood. The source is a woman aged 55-75 years with acute or convalescent COVID-19. The DNA for the CDR3 is TGTGCCAGCAGCCCGGGACTAGCGGGGGGGACATGGAGTGAGCAGTTCTTC. Its protein product is CASSPGLAGGTWSEQFF.